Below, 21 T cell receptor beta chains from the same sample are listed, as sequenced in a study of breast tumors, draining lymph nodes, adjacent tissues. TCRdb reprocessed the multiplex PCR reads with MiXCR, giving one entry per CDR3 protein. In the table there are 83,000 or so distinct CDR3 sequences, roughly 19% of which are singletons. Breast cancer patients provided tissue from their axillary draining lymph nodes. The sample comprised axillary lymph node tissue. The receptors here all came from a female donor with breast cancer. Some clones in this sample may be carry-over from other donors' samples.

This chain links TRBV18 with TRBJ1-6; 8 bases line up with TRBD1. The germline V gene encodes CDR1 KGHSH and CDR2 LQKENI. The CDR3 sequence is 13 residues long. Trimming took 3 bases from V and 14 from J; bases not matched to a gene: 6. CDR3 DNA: TGTGCCAGCTCACCTCCCACAGGGGGAACCCTCCACTTT. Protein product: CASSPPTGGTLHF. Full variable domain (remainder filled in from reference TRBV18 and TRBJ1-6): NAGVMQNPRHLVRRRGQEARLRCSPMKGHSHVYWYRQLPEEGLKFMVYLQKENIIDESGMPKERFSAEFPKEGPSILRIQQVVRGDSAAYFCASSPPTGGTLHFGNGTRLTVT.

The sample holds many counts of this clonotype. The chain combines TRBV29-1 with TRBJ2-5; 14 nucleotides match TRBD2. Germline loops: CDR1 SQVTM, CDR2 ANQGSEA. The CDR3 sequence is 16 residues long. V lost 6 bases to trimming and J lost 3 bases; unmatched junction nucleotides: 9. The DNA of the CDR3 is TGCAGCGTCGAGCCGGGACTAGCGGGAGATAAAGAGACCCAGTACTTC. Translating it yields CSVEPGLAGDKETQYF. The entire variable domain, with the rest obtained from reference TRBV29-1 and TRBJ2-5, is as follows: SAVISQKPSRDICQRGTSLTIQCQVDSQVTMMFWYRQQPGQSLTLIATANQGSEATYESGFVIDKFPISRPNLTFSTLTVSNMSPEDSSIYLCSVEPGLAGDKETQYFGPGTRLLVL.

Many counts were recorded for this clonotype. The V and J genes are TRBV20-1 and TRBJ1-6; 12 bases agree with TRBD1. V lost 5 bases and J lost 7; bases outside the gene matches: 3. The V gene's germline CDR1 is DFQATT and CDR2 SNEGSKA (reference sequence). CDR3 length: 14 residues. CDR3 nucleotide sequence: TGCAGTGCTGGGGACAGGGGGCAGAATTCACCCCTCCACTTT. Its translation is CSAGDRGQNSPLHF.

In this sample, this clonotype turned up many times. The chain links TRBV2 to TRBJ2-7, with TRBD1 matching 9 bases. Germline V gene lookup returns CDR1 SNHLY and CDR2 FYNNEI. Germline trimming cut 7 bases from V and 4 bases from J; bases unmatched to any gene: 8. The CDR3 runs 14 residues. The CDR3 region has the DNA TGTGCCAGCAATACCGGGACAGGGACGTACGAGCAGTACTTC. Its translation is CASNTGTGTYEQYF.

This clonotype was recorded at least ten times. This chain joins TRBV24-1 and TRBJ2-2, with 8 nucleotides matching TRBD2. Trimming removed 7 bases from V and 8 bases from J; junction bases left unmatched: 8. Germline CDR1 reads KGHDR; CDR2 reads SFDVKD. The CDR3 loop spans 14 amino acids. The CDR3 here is CATSTSGSSGELFF. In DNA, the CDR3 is TGTGCCACCAGCACCAGCGGGAGTTCAGGGGAGCTGTTTTTT.

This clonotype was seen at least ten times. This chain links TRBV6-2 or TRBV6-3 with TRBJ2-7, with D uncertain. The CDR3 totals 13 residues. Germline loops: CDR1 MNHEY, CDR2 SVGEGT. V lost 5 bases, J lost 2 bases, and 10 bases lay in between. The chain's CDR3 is CASSPRPPYEQYF. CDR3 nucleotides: TGTGCCAGCAGTCCCCGTCCCCCCTACGAGCAGTACTTC.

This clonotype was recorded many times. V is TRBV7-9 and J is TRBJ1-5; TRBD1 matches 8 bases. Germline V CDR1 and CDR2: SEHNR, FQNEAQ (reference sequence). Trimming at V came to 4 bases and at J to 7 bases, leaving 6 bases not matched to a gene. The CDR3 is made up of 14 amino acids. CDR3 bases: TGTGCCAGCAGCTCAGGACAGGGACAGCAGCCCCAGCATTTT. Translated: CASSSGQGQQPQHF.

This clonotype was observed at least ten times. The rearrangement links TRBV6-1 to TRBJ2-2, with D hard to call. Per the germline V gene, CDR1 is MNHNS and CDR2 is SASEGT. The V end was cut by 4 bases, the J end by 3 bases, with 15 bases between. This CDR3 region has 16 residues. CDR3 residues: CASSVPGRSYTGELFF. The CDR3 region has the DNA TGTGCCAGCAGTGTCCCGGGCAGGTCGTACACCGGGGAGCTGTTTTTT.

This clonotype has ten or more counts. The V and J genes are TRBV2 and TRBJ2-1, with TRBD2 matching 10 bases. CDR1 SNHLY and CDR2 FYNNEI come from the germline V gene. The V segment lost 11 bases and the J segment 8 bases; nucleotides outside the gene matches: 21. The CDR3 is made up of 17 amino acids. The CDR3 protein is CASDGMDSGRLGDEQFF. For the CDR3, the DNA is TGTGCCTCTGATGGGATGGATAGCGGGAGGCTTGGGGATGAGCAGTTCTTC. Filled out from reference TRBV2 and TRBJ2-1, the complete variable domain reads EPEVTQTPSHQVTQMGQEVILRCVPISNHLYFYWYRQILGQKVEFLVSFYNNEISEKSEIFDDQFSVERPDGSNFTLKIRSTKLEDSAMYFCASDGMDSGRLGDEQFFGPGTRLTVL.

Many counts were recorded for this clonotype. The CDR3 sequence is CASSQERGSIQFF. The CDR3 DNA reads as TGCGCCAGCAGCCAAGAGCGAGGTTCTATCCAGTTCTTC. The J gene is TRBJ2-1, the V gene TRBV4-3; D is uncertain. Germline V gives CDR1 LGHNA, CDR2 YSLEER. The CDR3 consists of 13 residues. Trimming removed 0 bases from V and 13 bases from J, with 13 bases in between.

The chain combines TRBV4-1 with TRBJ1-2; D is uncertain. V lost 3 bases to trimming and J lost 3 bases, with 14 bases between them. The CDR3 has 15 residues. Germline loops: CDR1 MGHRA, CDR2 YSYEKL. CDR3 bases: TGCGCCAGCAGCCAGAGTATAGGGCAAGACTATGGCTACACCTTC. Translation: CASSQSIGQDYGYTF.

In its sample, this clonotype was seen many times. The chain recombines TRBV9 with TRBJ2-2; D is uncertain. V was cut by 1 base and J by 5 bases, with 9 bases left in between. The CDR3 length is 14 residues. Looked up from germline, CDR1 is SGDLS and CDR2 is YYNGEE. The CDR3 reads CASSVKDGTGELFF. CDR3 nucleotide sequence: TGTGCCAGCAGCGTAAAGGACGGGACCGGGGAGCTGTTTTTT.

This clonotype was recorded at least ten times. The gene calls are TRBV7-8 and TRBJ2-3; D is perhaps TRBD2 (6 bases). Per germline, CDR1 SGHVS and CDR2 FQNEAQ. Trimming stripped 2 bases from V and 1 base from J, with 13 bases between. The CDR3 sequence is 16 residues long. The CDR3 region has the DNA TGTGCCAGCAGCTTAACCGGGAGTTTGGGCACAGATACGCAGTATTTT. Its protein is CASSLTGSLGTDTQYF. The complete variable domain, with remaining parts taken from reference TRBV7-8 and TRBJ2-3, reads GAGVSQSPRYKVAKRGQDVALRCDPISGHVSLFWYQQALGQGPEFLTYFQNEAQLDKSGLPSDRFFAERPEGSVSTLKIQRTQQEDSAVYLCASSLTGSLGTDTQYFGPGTRLTVL.

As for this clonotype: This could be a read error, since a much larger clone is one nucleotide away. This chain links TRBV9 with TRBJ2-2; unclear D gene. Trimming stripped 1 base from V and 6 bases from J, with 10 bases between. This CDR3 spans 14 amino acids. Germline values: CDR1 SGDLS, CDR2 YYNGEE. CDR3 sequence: CASSVISEAGELFF. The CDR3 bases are TGTGCCAGCAGCGTAATATCAGAAGCCGGGGAGCTGTTTTTT.

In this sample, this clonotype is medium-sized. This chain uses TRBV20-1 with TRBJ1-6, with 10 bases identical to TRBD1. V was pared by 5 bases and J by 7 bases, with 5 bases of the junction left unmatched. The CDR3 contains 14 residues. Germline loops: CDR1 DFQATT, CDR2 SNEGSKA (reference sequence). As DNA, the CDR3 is TGCAGTGCTCGACAGGGGGCGCACAATTCACCCCTCCACTTT. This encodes CSARQGAHNSPLHF.

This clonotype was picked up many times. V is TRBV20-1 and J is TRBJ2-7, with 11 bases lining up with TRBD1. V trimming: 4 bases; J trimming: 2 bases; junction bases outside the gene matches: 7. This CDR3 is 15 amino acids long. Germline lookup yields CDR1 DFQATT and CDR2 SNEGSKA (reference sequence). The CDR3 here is CSATFPGQGAYEQYF. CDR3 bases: TGCAGTGCTACTTTTCCGGGACAGGGGGCCTACGAGCAGTACTTC.

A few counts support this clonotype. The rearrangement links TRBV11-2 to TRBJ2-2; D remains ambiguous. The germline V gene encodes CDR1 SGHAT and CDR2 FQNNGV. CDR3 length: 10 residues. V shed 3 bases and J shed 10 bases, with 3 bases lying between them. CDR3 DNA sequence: TGTGCCAGCAGCTTTGTGGAGCTGTTTTTT. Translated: CASSFVELFF.

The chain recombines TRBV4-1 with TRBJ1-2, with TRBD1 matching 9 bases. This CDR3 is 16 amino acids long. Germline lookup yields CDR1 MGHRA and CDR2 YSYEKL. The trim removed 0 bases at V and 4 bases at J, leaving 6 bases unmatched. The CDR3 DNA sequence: TGCGCCAGCAGCCAAGACATGGTGACAGGGGGCTATGGCTACACCTTC. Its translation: CASSQDMVTGGYGYTF.

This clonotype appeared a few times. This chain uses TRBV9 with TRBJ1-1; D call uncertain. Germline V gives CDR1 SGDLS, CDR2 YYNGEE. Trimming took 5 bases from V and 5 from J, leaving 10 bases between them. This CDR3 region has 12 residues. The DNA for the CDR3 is TGTGCCAGCAGTCCCAAAGGGACTGAAGCTTTCTTT. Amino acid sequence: CASSPKGTEAFF.

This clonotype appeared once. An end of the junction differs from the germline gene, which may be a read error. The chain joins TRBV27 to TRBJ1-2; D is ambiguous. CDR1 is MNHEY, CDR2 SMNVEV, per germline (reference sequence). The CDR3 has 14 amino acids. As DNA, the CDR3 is TGTGCCTGCAGTTTATCAGGAGGGCGCTATGGCTACACCTTC. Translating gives CACSLSGGRYGYTF.

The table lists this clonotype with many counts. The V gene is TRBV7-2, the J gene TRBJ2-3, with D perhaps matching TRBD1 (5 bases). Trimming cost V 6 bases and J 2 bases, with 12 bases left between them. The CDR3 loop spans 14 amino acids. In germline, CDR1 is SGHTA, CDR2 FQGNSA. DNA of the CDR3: TGTGCCAGCAGTCTACAGGTTTTCACAGATACGCAGTATTTT. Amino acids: CASSLQVFTDTQYF.